These 29 T cell receptor beta chains originate from one sample sequenced in a study of blood T cell repertoires in COVID-19. Profiled with immunoSEQ multiplex PCR; TCRdb holds only in-frame clones, not every one. The repertoire holds more than 400,000 clones, with 87% as singletons. The sample taken for sequencing was PBMCs or T cells enriched from blood (not recorded which). Receptors originate from a woman under 30 who had recovered from COVID-19.

The chain has TRBV6-5 and TRBJ1-2, with 8 bases aligning to TRBD1. The CDR3 loop spans 14 amino acids. From germline, CDR1 is MNHEY and CDR2 SVGAGI. V trimming: 11 bases; J trimming: 3 bases; junction bases outside the gene matches: 11. This chain's CDR3 is CAGRRNRGDYGYTF. The CDR3 DNA sequence: TGTGCCGGCCGACGGAACAGGGGGGACTATGGCTACACCTTC.

The chain has TRBV12-5 and TRBJ1-3; D gene ambiguous. The CDR3 runs to 15 residues. From germline, CDR1 is LGHNT and CDR2 FRNRAP. V lost 1 base and J 3 bases, leaving 10 bases between the germline ends. CDR3 bases: TGTGCTAGTGGTTTGGGGGAGGCAAGTGGAAACACCATATATTTT. Translation gives CASGLGEASGNTIYF.

The chain employs TRBV2 and TRBJ2-7; the D gene is possibly TRBD1 (7 bases). The CDR3 contains 15 residues. Germline lookup yields CDR1 SNHLY and CDR2 FYNNEI. Trimming stripped 7 bases from V and 6 bases from J, with 22 bases between. For the CDR3, the DNA is TGTGCCAGCATTTTACAGTATGGAGGGGGCGGCGAGCAGTACTTC. Protein sequence: CASILQYGGGGEQYF.

CDR3 coding DNA: TGCAGCGTGGATATGGGGAGGACTGAAGCTTTCTTT. Protein product: CSVDMGRTEAFF. The V call is TRBV29-1, the J call TRBJ1-1; D is ambiguous. Deletions cut 6 bases from V and 5 bases from J, with 13 bases between. This CDR3 has 12 residues. CDR1 and CDR2 from the germline V gene are SQVTM and ANQGSEA.

The chain carries TRBV30 and TRBJ1-3; D remains unclear. Deletions cut 4 bases from V and 7 bases from J, with 8 bases between. The CDR3 contains 11 residues. Germline V gene lookup returns CDR1 GTSNPN and CDR2 SVGIG (reference sequence). The CDR3 DNA follows: TGTGCCTGGACCCCTTTGAACACCATATATTTT. Amino acids: CAWTPLNTIYF.

The chain recombines TRBV4-2 with TRBJ1-1; D perhaps matches TRBD1 (5 bases). The CDR3 consists of 17 residues. Germline V gives CDR1 LGHNA, CDR2 YNFKEQ. The ends were cut back, 4 bases at V and 0 bases at J, with 18 bases in the middle. CDR3 loop: CASSPSFGAGMNTEAFF. The CDR3 DNA is TGTGCCAGCAGCCCTTCTTTCGGGGCGGGAATGAACACTGAAGCTTTCTTT.

CDR3 sequence reads: CASISEGDTEAFF. The DNA for the CDR3 is TGTGCCAGCATATCGGAGGGAGACACTGAAGCTTTCTTT. The gene calls are TRBV2 and TRBJ1-1; the D is unclear. V gave up 7 bases and J gave up 3 bases, with 12 bases separating them. In germline, CDR1 is SNHLY, CDR2 FYNNEI. The CDR3 covers 13 residues.

The chain employs TRBV7-9 and TRBJ2-7, with TRBD1 identical over 7 bases. The CDR3 has 14 amino acids. V was clipped by 4 bases and J by 2 bases; unmatched bases: 5. Per the germline V gene, CDR1 is SEHNR and CDR2 is FQNEAQ (reference sequence). CDR3 DNA: TGTGCCAGCAGCTCAGACAGGGACACCTACGAGCAGTACTTC. Protein: CASSSDRDTYEQYF.

The chain combines TRBV27 with TRBJ1-4; 7 bases map to TRBD1. The CDR3 has 15 residues. Per the germline V gene, CDR1 is MNHEY and CDR2 is SMNVEV (reference sequence). J lost 7 bases, V lost 4 bases, and 9 bases had no gene match. CDR3 region: CASSSSSTGSEKLFF. CDR3 nucleotides: TGTGCCAGCAGTTCCTCCTCGACAGGGAGTGAAAAACTGTTTTTT.

This chain's CDR3 is CASSLGQEDYGYTF. The CDR3 DNA sequence: TGTGCCAGCAGCTTGGGACAGGAGGACTATGGCTACACCTTC. This sequence joins TRBV5-4 and TRBJ1-2; TRBD1 is a possible D gene (6 bases). The CDR3 has 14 residues. Per the germline V gene, CDR1 is SGHNT and CDR2 is YYREEE (reference sequence). Trimming took 0 bases from V and 3 from J, leaving 9 bases between them. The variable domain in full, with the rest retrieved from reference TRBV5-4 and TRBJ1-2, is ETGVTQSPTHLIKTRGQQVTLRCSSQSGHNTVSWYQQALGQGPQFIFQYYREEENGRGNFPPRFSGLQFPNYSSELNVNALELDDSALYLCASSLGQEDYGYTFGSGTRLTVV.

This clone appeared a single time. The chain is built from TRBV5-4 and TRBJ1-1; 7 nucleotides line up with TRBD1. With 0 bases clipped from V and 6 bases from J, the junction kept 8 bases outside the gene matches. Germline V lookup: CDR1 SGHNT, CDR2 YYREEE (reference sequence). CDR3 length equals 15 residues. CDR3 coding DNA: TGTGCCAGCAGCTTGGCCAAAAAGGGGGCCGCTGAAGCTTTCTTT. Protein: CASSLAKKGAAEAFF.

Regarding this clone: Other DNA sequences in the same sample also yield this CDR3. CDR3 loop: CASSVDGGNQPQHF. CDR3 nucleotide sequence: TGTGCCAGCAGCGTAGACGGTGGCAATCAGCCCCAGCATTTT. V usage is TRBV9 and J usage is TRBJ1-5; D gene ambiguous. Between the trimmed V and J ends, which lost 0 bases and 2 bases, there was a span of 6 bases. In germline, CDR1 is SGDLS, CDR2 YYNGEE. The CDR3 spans 14 residues.

Notes on this clone: Other nucleotide sequences in the sample specify the same CDR3. The chain is built from TRBV6-5 and TRBJ1-2, with D uncertain. The CDR3 length is 13 residues. V was cut by 5 bases and J by 4 bases, with 11 bases left in between. In germline, CDR1 is MNHEY, CDR2 SVGAGI. CDR3 in amino acids: CASSRTGGYGYTF. Written as DNA, the CDR3 is TGTGCCAGCAGTCGAACGGGAGGCTATGGCTACACCTTC.

V usage is TRBV2 and J usage is TRBJ2-2, with D possibly matching TRBD2 (5 bases). The V end was cut by 4 bases, the J end by 1 base, with 10 bases between. CDR3 length: 15 amino acids. Germline V gene sequence: CDR1 SNHLY, CDR2 FYNNEI. The CDR3 DNA reads as TGTGCCAGCAGTGCGATGGGGAGGAACACCGGGGAGCTGTTTTTT. Encoded protein: CASSAMGRNTGELFF.

The CDR3 reads CASSLLYQETQYF. In nucleotides, the CDR3 is TGTGCCAGCAGCCTCCTGTACCAAGAGACCCAGTACTTC. This chain joins TRBV5-5 and TRBJ2-5; D is unclear. Trimming removed 4 bases at V and 0 bases at J, with 7 bases between. CDR1 and CDR2 from the germline V gene are SGHKS and YYEKEE (reference sequence). This CDR3 region has 13 residues.

This sequence joins TRBV19 and TRBJ1-3; possible D gene TRBD1, 6 bases. Germline CDR1 LNHDA, CDR2 SQIVND (reference sequence). The CDR3 spans 15 residues. The ends were cut back, 2 bases at V and 8 bases at J, with 16 bases in the middle. The CDR3 here is CASSIFIGQTDTIYF. DNA of the CDR3: TGTGCCAGTAGTATATTCATCGGACAGACGGACACCATATATTTT.

This sequence joins TRBV9 and TRBJ2-1, with 8 bases aligning to TRBD2. V dropped 5 bases and J dropped 8; count of bases not matched to a gene: 18. Germline V gene data show CDR1 as SGDLS and CDR2 as YYNGEE. The CDR3 is 17 amino acids. The CDR3 loop reads CASSPQAGGGTSHEQFF. CDR3 nucleotide sequence: TGTGCCAGCAGTCCCCAGGCGGGCGGGGGGACCTCCCATGAGCAGTTCTTC.

J is TRBJ2-7 and V is TRBV5-1; possibly TRBD1 for D (6 bases). Germline CDR1 reads SGHRS; CDR2 reads YFSETQ. V gave up 3 bases and J gave up 3 bases, with 19 bases separating them. The CDR3 has 16 amino acids. The CDR3 protein is CASSSSADRTLYEQYF. In DNA form, the CDR3 reads TGCGCCAGCAGCTCCAGCGCCGACAGGACACTCTACGAGCAGTACTTC.

This chain connects TRBV6-5 to TRBJ1-2, with 7 bases matching TRBD1. The length of the CDR3 is 12 residues. Trimming cost V 11 bases and J 2 bases; bases outside gene matches: 5. CDR1 and CDR2 (germline): MNHEY, SVGAGI. In DNA, the CDR3 is TGTGCCCTCGAGGGGGCAAACTATGGCTACACCTTC. Amino acid sequence: CALEGANYGYTF.

This rearrangement joins TRBV7-2 to TRBJ1-1; D ambiguous. With 5 bases removed from V and 6 bases from J, the gap between germline ends came to 10 bases. The CDR3 length is 12 residues. Germline-derived CDR1 and CDR2 are SGHTA and FQGNSA. The CDR3 loop reads CASSRRAAEAFF. In nucleotides, the CDR3 is TGTGCCAGCAGCCGGCGGGCCGCTGAAGCTTTCTTT.

The rearrangement links TRBV16 to TRBJ1-4; D call uncertain. CDR3 length: 13 residues. Trimming removed 2 bases from V and 4 bases from J, with 5 bases in between. The V gene's germline CDR1 is KGHSY and CDR2 FQNENV. In nucleotides, the CDR3 is TGTGCCAGCAGCCAAGGGAGTAATGAAAAACTGTTTTTT. Translation: CASSQGSNEKLFF.

The CDR3 protein is CASSYGSDYGYTF. For the CDR3, the DNA is TGTGCCAGCAGTTACGGGAGTGACTATGGCTACACCTTC. The J gene is TRBJ1-2, the V gene TRBV6-5, with D unresolved. Trimming removed 2 bases from V and 3 bases from J, with 7 bases in between. Germline V gene data show CDR1 as MNHEY and CDR2 as SVGAGI. The CDR3 has 13 residues.

The chain has TRBV7-9 and TRBJ2-5; D is possibly TRBD1 (5 bases). Per the germline V gene, CDR1 is SEHNR and CDR2 is FQNEAQ (reference sequence). This CDR3 is 15 amino acids long. V was shortened by 5 bases and J by 1 base, with 14 bases between the two germline ends. CDR3 sequence: CASSPIAGIQETQYF. The CDR3 region has the DNA TGTGCCAGCAGCCCGATAGCAGGGATCCAAGAGACCCAGTACTTC.

This chain joins TRBV19 and TRBJ1-1; D is possibly TRBD1 (5 bases). The CDR3 extends over 15 amino acids. Trimming shortened V by 1 base and J by 2 bases, and 11 bases separated the two germline ends. In germline, CDR1 is LNHDA, CDR2 SQIVND (reference sequence). CDR3 loop: CASSIVGGGNTEAFF. Written as DNA, the CDR3 is TGTGCCAGTAGTATAGTCGGGGGGGGTAACACTGAAGCTTTCTTT.

The rearrangement links TRBV10-2 to TRBJ2-7; D perhaps matches TRBD2 (5 bases). Germline V gives CDR1 WSHSY, CDR2 SAAADI. CDR3 size: 11 residues. Trimming pared 8 bases from V and 6 bases from J, leaving 11 bases between. CDR3 coding DNA: TGCGCCAGCCGGTCGGGGAGCGAGCAGTACTTC. Protein product: CASRSGSEQYF.

This chain connects TRBV7-2 to TRBJ2-1; 11 nucleotides agree with TRBD2. The CDR3 contains 15 residues. Germline-derived CDR1 and CDR2 are SGHTA and FQGNSA. V was pared by 5 bases and J by 10 bases, with 10 bases of the junction left unmatched. The CDR3, as DNA: TGTGCCAGCAGCCTGATAGCGGGGGGGCAGGGGGAGCAGTTCTTC. It encodes CASSLIAGGQGEQFF.

CDR3 region: CAWSVRGGTGVYEQYF. In nucleotides, the CDR3 is TGTGCCTGGAGTGTACGGGGGGGGACAGGGGTCTACGAGCAGTACTTC. The V and J genes are TRBV30 and TRBJ2-7; 10 bases line up with TRBD1. V was pared by 0 bases and J by 3 bases, with 8 bases of the junction left unmatched. The CDR3 runs 16 residues. CDR1 and CDR2 (germline): GTSNPN, SVGIG (reference sequence).

The chain uses TRBV28 and TRBJ1-1; D remains ambiguous. The V end lost 8 bases, the J end lost 10 bases, and 23 bases lay between the germline ends. CDR3 length: 14 amino acids. The V gene's germline CDR1 is MDHEN and CDR2 SYDVKM. DNA of the CDR3: TGTGCCAGCTCATCAGTGAGCGAGCGTTTGGGAGCTTTCTTT. The encoded protein is CASSSVSERLGAFF.

The chain recombines TRBV2 with TRBJ1-2; 10 bases line up with TRBD1. J lost 4 bases, V lost 5 bases, and 7 bases had no gene match. Per germline, CDR1 SNHLY and CDR2 FYNNEI. CDR3 length: 15 residues. CDR3 DNA sequence: TGTGCCAGCAGTACGCGACAGGGGGCGGGCTATGGCTACACCTTC. This codes for CASSTRQGAGYGYTF.